This entry concerns a single T cell receptor (beta chain). This clonotype appeared a few times. There is no known antigen for this receptor. No base quality values were provided; no much bigger clone lies one nucleotide off. The data were produced on an Illumina NovaSeq 6000. TCRalpha and TCRbeta cDNA libraries were constructed by 5'RACE with constant-segment primers, with sample barcodes and unique molecular identifiers being introduced. Trizol reagent was used to extract RNA from every sample. Library amplification was performed in two PCR steps, and a second sample barcode and Illumina TruSeq adapters were introduced in the second step. Sequencing of libraries was performed on an Illumina NovaSeq with 2 x 150 bp paired-end reads. The published analysis was carried out like this. With migec v1.2.7, reads were demultiplexed and then collapsed into UMI-guided consensus sequences. Using mixcr v2.1.11, the UMI consensuses were aligned to TRA and TRB V and J templates and assembled into clonotypes. Clonotypes were classified as expanded or contracted when called significant by both edgeR and NoisET, with noise models trained on biological replicates. For edgeR calls, the thresholds were a false discovery rate-adjusted p below 0.01 and a log2 fold-change of 1. As an exploratory analysis of dynamics, PCA with hierarchical clustering was applied to max-normalized trajectories of the 1000 most abundant clonotypes. Separately sequenced CD4+ and CD8+ repertoires were used to assign the CD4 or CD8 phenotype of responding clones. TCRdb took the public reads, trimmed them with fastp at Q25, ran MiXCR for clone calling and kept in-frame beta chains. For every CDR3 protein sequence, its rows merge into one entry that carries the most common genes and DNA. The V and J calls follow TCRdb's processing rather than the paper's. The sample includes 470,000 or so distinct CDR3 sequences, with under 20% observed a single time. Approximately 21% of the sample is held by the ten biggest clonotypes.

PBMCs were isolated by Ficoll-Paque density gradient centrifugation. The sample originates from a study of T-cell memory formation after mild COVID-19 (dated by TCRdb to 2020 to 2022). For the study in its entirety: Most TCR sequence clusters were specific to one of the two donors. Two young, previously healthy adult volunteers made up the cohort, one male and one female. In a couple of donors, T-cell clones that expanded and contracted after mild COVID-19 were tracked by sequencing TCRalpha and TCRbeta repertoires over time.

There are 18 amino acids in the CDR3, from cysteine to phenylalanine inclusive. Left in the record is the CDR3 DNA by itself, 54 bases read in frame from the first base. CDR1 and CDR2, looked up from the germline V gene, are SGHRS and YFSETQ. V loses 7 bases at its end and J loses 4 bases; junction bases beyond the gene matches: 17. What the work shows at the level of the full study, not this receptor alone: Whether the second-wave clones peaking on day 37 were SARS-CoV-2 specific was not confirmed. From day 15 to 85, contracting clones showed balanced CD4/CD8 phenotypes, whereas a second wave of clones that expanded from day 15 to 37 leaned towards CD4+. The detection of some responding clones in pre-infection memory suggests that pre-existing cross-reactive memory T cells joined the SARS-CoV-2 response. Contracting CD4+ clones appeared mostly in the CM and EM memory subsets, whereas CD8+ clones were enriched in EMRA. Only two mild cases were covered in the study, and larger cohorts including severe cases with pre-infection samples were considered necessary.

The clonotype comes from a man aged 18 to 29 who had mild COVID-19 (a few samples of this study predate the infection). The sample titles of this study are shuffled in the database, so cell type and time point are left out; the donor was told from shared clones. Source material: PBMCs or a T cell subset sorted from them (not recorded which). The V and J segments used are TRBV5-1 and TRBJ2-3; TRBD2 matches 11 bases in the middle. This receptor carries the CDR3 CASSLAPLSGGAPDTQYF. The DNA is TGCGCCAGCTCCCTTGCCCCCCTTAGCGGGGGGGCCCCAGATACGCAGTATTTT.